This T cell receptor (beta chain) comes out of a study of blood T cell repertoires in COVID-19. The overall study: Sites in the United States, Italy and Spain provided acute and convalescent COVID-19 samples. T cells, B-cell-depleted T cells, or PBMCs supplied cDNA or gDNA.

The CDR3 has 11 amino acids. CDR1 is SEHNR and CDR2 is FQNEAQ in the germline V gene (reference sequence). The ends were cut back, 5 bases at V and 5 bases at J, with 6 bases in the middle. Measured with immunoSEQ multiplex PCR; TCRdb has only the in-frame clones, and not every one. The sample lists some 200,000 clones; 80% to 85% were seen once. This sequence was found in a woman between 50 and 59 years old with acute COVID-19. The specimen sequenced was PBMCs or T cells enriched from blood (not recorded which). The V and J genes are TRBV7-9 and TRBJ1-1; weak D call: TRBD1 (5 bases). The CDR3 coding sequence is TGTGCCAGCAGCAGACAGACTGAAGCTTTCTTT. Translation: CASSRQTEAFF.